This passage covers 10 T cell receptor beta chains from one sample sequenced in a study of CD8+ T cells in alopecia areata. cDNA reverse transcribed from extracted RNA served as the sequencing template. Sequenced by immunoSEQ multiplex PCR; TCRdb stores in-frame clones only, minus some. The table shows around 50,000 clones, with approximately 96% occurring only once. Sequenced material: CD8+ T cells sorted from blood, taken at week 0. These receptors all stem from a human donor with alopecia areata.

The CDR3 sequence: CASSSSITGVNTEAFF. The CDR3 DNA is TGTGCCAGCAGCTCCTCTATTACAGGGGTAAACACTGAAGCTTTCTTT. This chain joins TRBV7-9 and TRBJ1-1; TRBD1 agrees at 7 bases. V was clipped by 4 bases and J by 2 bases; unmatched bases: 10. This CDR3 has 16 residues. CDR1 is SEHNR, CDR2 FQNEAQ, per germline (reference sequence).

The CDR3 loop reads CASSQDPGYPYNEQFF. CDR3 coding DNA: TGTGCCAGCAGCCAAGATCCGGGTTACCCCTACAATGAGCAGTTCTTC. The chain uses TRBV4-2 and TRBJ2-1; no clear D. Per germline, CDR1 LGHNA and CDR2 YNFKEQ. This CDR3 spans 16 amino acids. Trimming took 0 bases from V and 2 from J, leaving 11 bases between them.

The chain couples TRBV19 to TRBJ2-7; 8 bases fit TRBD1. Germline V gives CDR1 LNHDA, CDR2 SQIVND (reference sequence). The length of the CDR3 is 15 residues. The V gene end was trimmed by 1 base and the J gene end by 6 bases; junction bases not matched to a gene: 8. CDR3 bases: TGTGCCAGTAGTATAGGTGCAGGGGGCGCAACCGAGCAGTACTTC. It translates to CASSIGAGGATEQYF.

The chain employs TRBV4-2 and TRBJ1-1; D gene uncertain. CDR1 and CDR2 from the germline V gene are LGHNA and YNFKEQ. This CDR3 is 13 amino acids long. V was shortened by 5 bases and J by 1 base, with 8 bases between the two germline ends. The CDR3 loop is CASSAGWNTEAFF. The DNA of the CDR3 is TGTGCCAGCAGCGCCGGATGGAACACTGAAGCTTTCTTT.

The CDR3 coding sequence is TGTGCCAGTAGTCCCCGGGACAGGGGTTCACCCCTCCACTTT. Protein sequence: CASSPRDRGSPLHF. V is TRBV19 and J is TRBJ1-6; 10 bases map to TRBD1. Trimming cost V 5 bases and J 9 bases; bases outside gene matches: 4. Per the germline V gene, CDR1 is LNHDA and CDR2 is SQIVND (reference sequence). The CDR3 is 14 residues long.

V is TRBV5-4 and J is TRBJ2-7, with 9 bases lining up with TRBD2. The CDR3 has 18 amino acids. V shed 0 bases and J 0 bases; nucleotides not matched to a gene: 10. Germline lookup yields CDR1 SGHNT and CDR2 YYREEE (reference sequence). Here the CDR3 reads CASSLGVSPAGGSYEQYF. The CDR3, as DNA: TGTGCCAGCAGCTTGGGAGTCAGTCCAGCGGGAGGCTCCTACGAGCAGTACTTC.

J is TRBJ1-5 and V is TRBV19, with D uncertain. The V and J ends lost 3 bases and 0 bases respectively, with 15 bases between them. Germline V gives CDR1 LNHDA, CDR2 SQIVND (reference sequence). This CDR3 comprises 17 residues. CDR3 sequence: CASSIIPAAYSNQPQHF. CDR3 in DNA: TGTGCCAGTAGTATCATCCCAGCCGCGTATAGCAATCAGCCCCAGCATTTT.

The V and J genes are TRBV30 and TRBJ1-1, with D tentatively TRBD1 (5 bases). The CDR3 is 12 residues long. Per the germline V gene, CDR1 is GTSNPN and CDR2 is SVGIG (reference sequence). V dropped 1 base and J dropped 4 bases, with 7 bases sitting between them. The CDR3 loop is CAWSGGSTEAFF. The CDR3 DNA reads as TGTGCCTGGAGTGGGGGGAGCACTGAAGCTTTCTTT.

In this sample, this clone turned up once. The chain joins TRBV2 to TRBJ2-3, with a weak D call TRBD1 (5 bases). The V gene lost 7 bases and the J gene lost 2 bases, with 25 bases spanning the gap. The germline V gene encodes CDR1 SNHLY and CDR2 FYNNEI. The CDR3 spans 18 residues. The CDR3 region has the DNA TGTGCCAGCATTCCTCAGGTCCAGGCAGGGCCTTTCACAGATACGCAGTATTTT. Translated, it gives CASIPQVQAGPFTDTQYF.

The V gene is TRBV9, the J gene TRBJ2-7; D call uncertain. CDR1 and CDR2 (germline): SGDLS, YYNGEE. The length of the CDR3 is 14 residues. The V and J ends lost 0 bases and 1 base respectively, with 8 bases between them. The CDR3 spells CASSVGTDSYEQYF. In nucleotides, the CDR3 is TGTGCCAGCAGCGTAGGCACTGATTCCTACGAGCAGTACTTC.